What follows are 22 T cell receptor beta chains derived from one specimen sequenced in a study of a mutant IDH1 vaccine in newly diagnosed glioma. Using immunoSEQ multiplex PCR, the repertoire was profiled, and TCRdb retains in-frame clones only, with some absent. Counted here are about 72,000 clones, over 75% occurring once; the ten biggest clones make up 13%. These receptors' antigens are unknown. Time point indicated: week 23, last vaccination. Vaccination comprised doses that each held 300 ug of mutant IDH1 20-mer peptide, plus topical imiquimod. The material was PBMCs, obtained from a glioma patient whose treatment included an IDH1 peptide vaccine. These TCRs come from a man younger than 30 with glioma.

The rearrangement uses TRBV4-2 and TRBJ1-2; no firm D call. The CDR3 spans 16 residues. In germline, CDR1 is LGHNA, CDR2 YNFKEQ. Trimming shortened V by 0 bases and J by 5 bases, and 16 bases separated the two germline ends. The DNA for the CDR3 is TGTGCCAGCAGCCAAGATCCTGGCCAAAAGAATTATGGCTACACCTTC. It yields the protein CASSQDPGQKNYGYTF.

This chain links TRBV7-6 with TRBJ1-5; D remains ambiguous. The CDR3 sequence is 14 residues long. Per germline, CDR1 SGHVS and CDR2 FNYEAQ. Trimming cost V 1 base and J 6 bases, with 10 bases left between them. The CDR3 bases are TGTGCCAGCAGCTTAGGTGTGGGAAGTCAGCCCCAGCATTTT. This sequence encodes CASSLGVGSQPQHF.

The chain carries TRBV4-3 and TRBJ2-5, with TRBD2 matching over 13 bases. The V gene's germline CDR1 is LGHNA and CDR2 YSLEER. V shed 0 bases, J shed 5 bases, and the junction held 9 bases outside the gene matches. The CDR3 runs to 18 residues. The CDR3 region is CASSQERTSGSLWETQYF. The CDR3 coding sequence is TGCGCCAGCAGCCAAGAAAGGACTAGCGGGAGTCTGTGGGAGACCCAGTACTTC.

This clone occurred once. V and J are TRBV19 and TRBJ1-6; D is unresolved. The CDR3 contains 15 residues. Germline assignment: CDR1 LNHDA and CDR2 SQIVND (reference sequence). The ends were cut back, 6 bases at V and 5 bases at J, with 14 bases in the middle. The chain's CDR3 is CASRGQEYNNSPLHF. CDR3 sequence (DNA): TGTGCCAGTAGAGGGCAGGAATATAATAATTCACCCCTCCACTTT.

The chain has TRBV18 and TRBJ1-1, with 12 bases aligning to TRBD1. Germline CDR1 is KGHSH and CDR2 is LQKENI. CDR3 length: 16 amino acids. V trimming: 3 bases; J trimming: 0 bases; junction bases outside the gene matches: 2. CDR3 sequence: CASSPGQGALNTEAFF. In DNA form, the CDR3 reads TGTGCCAGCTCACCGGGACAGGGGGCTTTGAACACTGAAGCTTTCTTT.

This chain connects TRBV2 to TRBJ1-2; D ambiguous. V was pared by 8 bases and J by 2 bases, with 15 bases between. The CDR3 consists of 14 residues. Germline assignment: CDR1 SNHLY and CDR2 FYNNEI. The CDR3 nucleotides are TGTGCCAGCTGCGGCCGCCCTATCAACTATGGCTACACCTTC. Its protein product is CASCGRPINYGYTF.

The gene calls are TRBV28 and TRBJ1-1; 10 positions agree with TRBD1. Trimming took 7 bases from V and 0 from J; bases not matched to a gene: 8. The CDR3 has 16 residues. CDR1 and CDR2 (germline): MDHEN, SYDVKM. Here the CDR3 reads CASIRTGGTLNTEAFF. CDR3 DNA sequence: TGTGCCAGCATTAGGACAGGGGGGACCTTGAACACTGAAGCTTTCTTT.

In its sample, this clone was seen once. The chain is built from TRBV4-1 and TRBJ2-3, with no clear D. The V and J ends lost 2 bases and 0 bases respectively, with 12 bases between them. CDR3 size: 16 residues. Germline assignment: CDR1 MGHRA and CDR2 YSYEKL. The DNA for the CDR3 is TGCGCCAGCAGCCAATTAAAGGGCGGCAGCACAGATACGCAGTATTTT. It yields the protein CASSQLKGGSTDTQYF.

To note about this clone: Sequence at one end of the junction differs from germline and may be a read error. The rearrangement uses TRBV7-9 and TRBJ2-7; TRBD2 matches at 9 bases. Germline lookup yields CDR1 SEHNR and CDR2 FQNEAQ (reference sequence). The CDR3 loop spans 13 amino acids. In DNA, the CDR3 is TGTGCCAGCAGACCGGGACTAGCAGGCCTCCCAGACTTC. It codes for CASRPGLAGLPDF.

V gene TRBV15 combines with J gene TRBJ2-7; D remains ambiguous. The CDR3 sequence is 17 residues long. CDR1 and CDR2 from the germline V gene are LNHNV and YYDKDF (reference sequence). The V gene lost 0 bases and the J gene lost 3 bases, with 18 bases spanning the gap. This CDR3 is CATSRDLSLSEIYEQYF. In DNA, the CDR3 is TGTGCCACCAGCAGAGATCTGAGCTTGAGCGAAATCTACGAGCAGTACTTC.

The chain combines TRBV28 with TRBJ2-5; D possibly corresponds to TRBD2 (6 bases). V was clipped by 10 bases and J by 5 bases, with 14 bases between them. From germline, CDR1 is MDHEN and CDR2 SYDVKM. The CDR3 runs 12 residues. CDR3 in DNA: TGTGCCACCCAGGAGGGGTGGGAGACCCAGTACTTC. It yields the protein CATQEGWETQYF.

CDR3 in amino acids: CASSLGSGHEQYF. The CDR3 DNA follows: TGTGCCAGCAGCTTAGGATCCGGGCACGAGCAGTACTTC. V is TRBV7-9 and J is TRBJ2-7; D not resolved. The CDR3 is made up of 13 amino acids. CDR1 is SEHNR, CDR2 FQNEAQ, per germline (reference sequence). V shed 1 base and J shed 5 bases, with 9 bases lying between them.

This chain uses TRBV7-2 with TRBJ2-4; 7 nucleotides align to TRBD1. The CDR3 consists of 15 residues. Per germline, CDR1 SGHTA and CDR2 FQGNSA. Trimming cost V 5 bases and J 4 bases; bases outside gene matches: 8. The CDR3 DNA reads TGTGCCAGCAGCATCCGACAGGGCCCGAAAAACATTCAGTACTTC. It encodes CASSIRQGPKNIQYF.

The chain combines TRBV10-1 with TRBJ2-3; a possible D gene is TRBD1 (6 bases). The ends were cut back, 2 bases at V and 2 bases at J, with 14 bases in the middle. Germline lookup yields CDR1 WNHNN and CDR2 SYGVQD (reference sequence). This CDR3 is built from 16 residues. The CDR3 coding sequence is TGCGCCAGCAGTGAGCCTCCGACAGGAAACACAGATACGCAGTATTTT. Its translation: CASSEPPTGNTDTQYF.

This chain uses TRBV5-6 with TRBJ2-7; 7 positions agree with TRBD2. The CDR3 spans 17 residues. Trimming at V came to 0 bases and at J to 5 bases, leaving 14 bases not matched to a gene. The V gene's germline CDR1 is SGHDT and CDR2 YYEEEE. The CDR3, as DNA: TGTGCCAGCAGCTTGGCCAACGGGGAGGGGAGCGTCGACGAGCAGTACTTC. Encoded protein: CASSLANGEGSVDEQYF.

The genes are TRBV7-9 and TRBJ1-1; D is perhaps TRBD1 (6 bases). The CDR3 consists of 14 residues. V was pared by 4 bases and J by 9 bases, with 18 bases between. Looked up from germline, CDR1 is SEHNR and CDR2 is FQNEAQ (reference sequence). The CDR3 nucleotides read TGTGCCAGCAGCTCGGGGGGAGGGGGAAGAAAAGCTTTCTTT. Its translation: CASSSGGGGRKAFF.

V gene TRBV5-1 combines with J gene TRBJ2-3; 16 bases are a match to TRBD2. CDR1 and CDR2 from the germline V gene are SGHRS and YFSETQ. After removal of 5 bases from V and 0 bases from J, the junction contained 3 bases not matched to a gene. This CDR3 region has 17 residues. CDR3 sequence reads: CASRGTSGRASTDTQYF. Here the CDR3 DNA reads TGCGCCAGCAGAGGGACTAGCGGGAGGGCCAGCACAGATACGCAGTATTTT.

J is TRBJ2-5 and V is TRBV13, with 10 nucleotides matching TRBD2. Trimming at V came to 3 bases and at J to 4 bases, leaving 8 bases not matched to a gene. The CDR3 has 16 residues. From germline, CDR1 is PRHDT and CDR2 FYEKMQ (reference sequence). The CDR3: CASSFYSSGGRETQYF. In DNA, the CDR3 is TGTGCCAGCAGCTTTTACTCTAGCGGGGGCCGAGAGACCCAGTACTTC.

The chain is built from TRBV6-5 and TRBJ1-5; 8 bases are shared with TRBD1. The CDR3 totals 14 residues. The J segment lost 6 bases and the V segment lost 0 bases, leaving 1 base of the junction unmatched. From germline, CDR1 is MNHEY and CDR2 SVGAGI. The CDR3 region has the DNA TGTGCCAGCAGTTACTCCAGGGGGCCTCAGCCCCAGCATTTT. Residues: CASSYSRGPQPQHF.

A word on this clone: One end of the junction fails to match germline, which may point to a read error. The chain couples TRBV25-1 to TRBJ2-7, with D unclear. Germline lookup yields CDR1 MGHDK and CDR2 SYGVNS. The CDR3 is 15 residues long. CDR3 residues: CASSGYTLGSSEQYF. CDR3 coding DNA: TGTGCCAGCAGTGGATACACCTTGGGCTCCTCCGAGCAGTACTTC.

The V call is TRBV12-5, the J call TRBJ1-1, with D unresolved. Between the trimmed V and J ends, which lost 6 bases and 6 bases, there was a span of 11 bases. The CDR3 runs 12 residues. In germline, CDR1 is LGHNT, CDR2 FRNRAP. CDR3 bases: TGTGCTAGTGGCAAAGATGATTCTGAAGCTTTCTTT. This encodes CASGKDDSEAFF.

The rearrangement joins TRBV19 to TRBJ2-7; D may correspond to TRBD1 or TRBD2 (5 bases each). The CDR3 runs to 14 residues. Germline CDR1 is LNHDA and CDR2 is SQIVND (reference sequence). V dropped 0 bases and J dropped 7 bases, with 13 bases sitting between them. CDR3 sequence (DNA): TGTGCCAGTAGTATAGATCCGGGACCGGGGGAGCAGTACTTC. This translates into CASSIDPGPGEQYF.